These 24 T cell receptor beta chains came from one sample sequenced in a study of T cell responses to AZD1222 COVID-19 vaccine. The table came from immunoSEQ multiplex PCR; TCRdb's copy has only in-frame clones and leaves some out. Altogether about 130,000 clones are present, approximately 94% being singletons, with the ten largest covering 7.5% to 9.5%. The starting material was peripheral blood, obtained on day 0 of AZD1222 vaccination. The receptors derive from an adult in good health.

The V call is TRBV7-2, the J call TRBJ2-3, with D tentatively TRBD1 (6 bases). V lost 1 base and J lost 2, with 10 bases in between. This CDR3 contains 15 residues. CDR1 is SGHTA, CDR2 FQGNSA, per germline. The CDR3 here is CASSLVAGDTDTQYF. CDR3 sequence (DNA): TGTGCCAGCAGCTTAGTGGCAGGGGACACAGATACGCAGTATTTT.

The rearrangement joins TRBV19 to TRBJ1-5, with 7 nucleotides matching TRBD1. V lost 5 bases and J lost 7; bases outside the gene matches: 8. The CDR3 is made up of 14 amino acids. CDR1 and CDR2 (germline): LNHDA, SQIVND (reference sequence). In DNA, the CDR3 is TGTGCCAGTAGTCAAGACAGGGCTTGGCAGCCCCAGCATTTT. Encoded protein: CASSQDRAWQPQHF.

The chain recombines TRBV18 with TRBJ2-1, with 9 bases identical to TRBD2. V lost 0 bases and J lost 0; bases outside the gene matches: 0. CDR3 size: 16 residues. Looked up from germline, CDR1 is KGHSH and CDR2 is LQKENI. The CDR3 here is CASSPPAGGSYNEQFF. CDR3 nucleotides: TGTGCCAGCTCACCACCAGCGGGGGGCTCCTACAATGAGCAGTTCTTC.

This sequence joins TRBV7-2 and TRBJ1-2; TRBD1 agrees at 9 bases. Germline values: CDR1 SGHTA, CDR2 FQGNSA. The CDR3 runs to 16 residues. J gave up 6 bases and V 1 base, and 9 bases lay outside the gene matches. For the CDR3, the DNA is TGTGCCAGCAGCTTAGACAGGGGGCGCATCGATGATGGCTACACCTTC. Amino acid sequence: CASSLDRGRIDDGYTF.

This clone appeared a few times. Sequence at one end of the junction differs from germline and may be a read error. This chain connects TRBV19 to TRBJ1-1; D unresolved. CDR3 size: 14 residues. From germline, CDR1 is LNHDA and CDR2 SQIVND (reference sequence). In DNA, the CDR3 is TGTGCCAGTAGTATCGGAGAACCGAACGCTGAAGCTTTCTTT. The encoded protein is CASSIGEPNAEAFF. Combining the CDR3 with reference TRBV19 and TRBJ1-1 gives the whole variable domain DGGITQSPKYLFRKEGQNVTLSCEQNLNHDAMYWYRQDPGQGLRLIYYSQIVNDFQKGDIAEGYSVSREKKESFPLTVTSAQKNPTAFYLCASSIGEPNAEAFFGQGTRLTVV.

The chain couples TRBV2 to TRBJ1-5; a weak D match, TRBD1 (6 bases). The CDR3 is 16 amino acids. The V gene lost 7 bases and the J gene lost 8 bases, with 24 bases spanning the gap. Per germline, CDR1 SNHLY and CDR2 FYNNEI. The CDR3, as DNA: TGTGCCAGCACCGCCAGAACAGGGATGAGTGGGAAGCCCCAGCATTTT. Residues: CASTARTGMSGKPQHF.

This clone was picked up a small number of times. J is TRBJ1-5 and V is TRBV2; 7 positions agree with TRBD1. This CDR3 contains 15 residues. J gave up 4 bases and V 8 bases, and 11 bases lay outside the gene matches. Germline V CDR1 and CDR2: SNHLY, FYNNEI. The CDR3 DNA sequence: TGTGCCAGCCGTTTGTCCCGGGACAGAAATCAGCCCCAGCATTTT. Its protein product is CASRLSRDRNQPQHF.

The chain carries TRBV7-6 and TRBJ2-1; 13 bases map to TRBD2. The CDR3 extends over 16 amino acids. The trim removed 5 bases at V and 6 bases at J, leaving 7 bases unmatched. The germline gives CDR1 SGHVS, CDR2 FNYEAQ. The CDR3 region has the DNA TGTGCCAGCAGCCGACTAGCGGGGGGCAACGTCAATGAGCAGTTCTTC. Amino acid sequence: CASSRLAGGNVNEQFF.

The CDR3 nucleotides are TGTGCCAGCAGCTTCGCGGGGGGTGGTATTGAGCAGTTCTTC. Translation: CASSFAGGGIEQFF. The gene calls are TRBV11-3 and TRBJ2-1, with 8 bases lining up with TRBD2. The length of the CDR3 is 14 residues. Germline V gives CDR1 SGHNT, CDR2 YENEEA. With V trimmed by 3 bases and J by 9 bases, 7 bases remained unmatched.

The V call is TRBV2, the J call TRBJ1-3, with TRBD1 as a possible D gene (5 bases). Trimming took off 3 bases at V and 2 bases at J, with 11 bases between the two ends. From germline, CDR1 is SNHLY and CDR2 FYNNEI. The length of the CDR3 is 15 residues. In DNA form, the CDR3 reads TGTGCCAGCAGTGAGCAGGGAATCCCTGGAAACACCATATATTTT. Its translation: CASSEQGIPGNTIYF. Using reference TRBV2 and TRBJ1-3 for the parts outside the CDR3, the full variable domain is EPEVTQTPSHQVTQMGQEVILRCVPISNHLYFYWYRQILGQKVEFLVSFYNNEISEKSEIFDDQFSVERPDGSNFTLKIRSTKLEDSAMYFCASSEQGIPGNTIYFGEGSWLTVV.

This chain joins TRBV4-3 and TRBJ2-2; D is perhaps TRBD1 (5 bases). This CDR3 is built from 18 residues. CDR1 and CDR2 (germline): LGHNA, YSLEER. V lost 0 bases, J lost 1 base, and 15 bases lay in between. Here the CDR3 DNA reads TGCGCCAGCAGCCAAGATCTGACAGATTACTTGAACACCGGGGAGCTGTTTTTT. This encodes CASSQDLTDYLNTGELFF.

Turning to this clone: Other nucleotide sequences in the sample specify the same CDR3. The rearrangement joins TRBV14 to TRBJ1-5; D ambiguous. Germline assignment: CDR1 SGHDN and CDR2 FVKESK. CDR3 length equals 13 residues. V gave up 0 bases and J gave up 7 bases, with 7 bases separating them. The DNA of the CDR3 is TGTGCCAGCAGCCAAGATCTCGGACAGCCCCAGCATTTT. The encoded protein is CASSQDLGQPQHF.

DNA for the CDR3: TGTGCCAGCTCACCGGGGCCAGGGGTGGAGATCGAGCAGTACTTC. Protein product: CASSPGPGVEIEQYF. This rearrangement joins TRBV18 to TRBJ2-7, with D possibly TRBD1 on 6 matching bases. This CDR3 contains 15 residues. Deletions cut 3 bases from V and 6 bases from J, with 18 bases between. Germline-derived CDR1 and CDR2 are KGHSH and LQKENI.

This clone showed up just a few times. V gene TRBV7-9 combines with J gene TRBJ2-7, with a weak D call TRBD2 (6 bases). V gave up 6 bases and J gave up 3 bases, with 18 bases separating them. This CDR3 region has 15 residues. The V gene's germline CDR1 is SEHNR and CDR2 FQNEAQ (reference sequence). The CDR3 sequence: CASREGLGQGYEQYF. DNA for the CDR3: TGTGCCAGCAGGGAGGGATTAGGCCAAGGCTACGAGCAGTACTTC.

This clone was counted between two and nine times. The gene calls are TRBV6-5 and TRBJ1-2; D gene ambiguous. CDR3 length equals 15 residues. CDR1 is MNHEY, CDR2 SVGAGI, per germline. The ends were cut back, 0 bases at V and 5 bases at J, with 13 bases in the middle. CDR3 in amino acids: CASSYSPAPLYGYTF. The CDR3 DNA follows: TGTGCCAGCAGTTACTCTCCAGCCCCCCTATATGGCTACACCTTC.

This chain uses TRBV5-5 with TRBJ2-7, with D possibly TRBD1 on 5 matching bases. The ends were cut back, 5 bases at V and 0 bases at J, with 15 bases in the middle. CDR3 length: 15 residues. Germline CDR1 reads SGHKS; CDR2 reads YYEKEE (reference sequence). In DNA, the CDR3 is TGTGCCAGCAGATCACTACCGGACAACTCCTACGAGCAGTACTTC. It translates to CASRSLPDNSYEQYF.

This sequence joins TRBV6-1 and TRBJ2-7; D is undetermined. Trimming left V 3 bases short and J 0 bases short, with 3 bases between. Germline CDR1 and CDR2: MNHNS and SASEGT. The CDR3 consists of 12 residues. Here the CDR3 reads CASSEASYEQYF. The CDR3 DNA reads TGTGCCAGCAGTGAGGCCTCCTACGAGCAGTACTTC.

This sequence joins TRBV6-2 or TRBV6-3 and TRBJ2-5, with D maybe TRBD2 (5 bases). Trimming shortened V by 0 bases and J by 2 bases, and 13 bases separated the two germline ends. CDR1 is MNHEY, CDR2 SVGEGT, per germline. There are 16 residues in the CDR3. This chain's CDR3 is CASSYSMEDQQETQYF. The CDR3 nucleotides are TGTGCCAGCAGTTACTCGATGGAGGATCAACAAGAGACCCAGTACTTC.

The chain has TRBV28 and TRBJ2-1; tentatively, D is TRBD1 (6 bases). From germline, CDR1 is MDHEN and CDR2 SYDVKM. The CDR3 runs 15 residues. Trimming pared 5 bases from V and 4 bases from J, leaving 15 bases between. The DNA for the CDR3 is TGTGCCAGCAGTCCGCCCCCTACAGGGTACAATGAGCAGTTCTTC. It translates to CASSPPPTGYNEQFF.

In this sample, this clone turned up once. The rearrangement links TRBV6-5 to TRBJ2-7; D gene uncertain. Trimming removed 2 bases at V and 0 bases at J, with 11 bases between. The CDR3 consists of 15 residues. The germline CDR1 and CDR2 sequences are MNHEY and SVGAGI. The CDR3 reads CASSYGMTDSYEQYF. CDR3 in DNA: TGTGCCAGCAGTTACGGGATGACGGACTCCTACGAGCAGTACTTC.

This clone has a single count. The chain uses TRBV7-9 and TRBJ2-2, with TRBD2 identical over 8 bases. The V and J ends lost 3 bases and 3 bases, in that order; junction bases with no gene match: 3. The CDR3 has 15 amino acids. Germline V CDR1 and CDR2: SEHNR, FQNEAQ (reference sequence). The CDR3 here is CASSFSGGHTGELFF. The DNA of the CDR3 is TGTGCCAGCAGCTTCTCGGGGGGGCACACCGGGGAGCTGTTTTTT.

Comments on this clone: An end of the junction does not agree with germline; a read error may underlie this. The chain uses TRBV2 and TRBJ2-1, with D perhaps matching TRBD2 (5 bases). CDR3 size: 15 residues. CDR1 is SNHLY, CDR2 FYNNEI, per germline. DNA of the CDR3: TGTGCCAGCAGGGAAGCTAGCATGGTACTCAATGAGCAGTTCTTC. Its translation: CASREASMVLNEQFF.

This clone came up once. V and J are TRBV6-5 and TRBJ1-1, with D hard to call. The CDR3 is 13 residues long. V lost 7 bases to trimming and J lost 1 base, with 10 bases between them. Germline CDR1 is MNHEY and CDR2 is SVGAGI. CDR3 nucleotides: TGTGCCAGCACCTACAGAGGGAACACTGAAGCTTTCTTT. Amino acids: CASTYRGNTEAFF.

The genes are TRBV4-1 and TRBJ1-2, with 8 nucleotides matching TRBD1. Germline lookup yields CDR1 MGHRA and CDR2 YSYEKL. Trimming at V came to 4 bases and at J to 3 bases, leaving 10 bases not matched to a gene. The CDR3 is 16 residues long. CDR3 in amino acids: CASSLETGEWDYGYTF. The CDR3 coding sequence is TGCGCCAGCAGCCTCGAGACAGGGGAATGGGACTATGGCTACACCTTC.